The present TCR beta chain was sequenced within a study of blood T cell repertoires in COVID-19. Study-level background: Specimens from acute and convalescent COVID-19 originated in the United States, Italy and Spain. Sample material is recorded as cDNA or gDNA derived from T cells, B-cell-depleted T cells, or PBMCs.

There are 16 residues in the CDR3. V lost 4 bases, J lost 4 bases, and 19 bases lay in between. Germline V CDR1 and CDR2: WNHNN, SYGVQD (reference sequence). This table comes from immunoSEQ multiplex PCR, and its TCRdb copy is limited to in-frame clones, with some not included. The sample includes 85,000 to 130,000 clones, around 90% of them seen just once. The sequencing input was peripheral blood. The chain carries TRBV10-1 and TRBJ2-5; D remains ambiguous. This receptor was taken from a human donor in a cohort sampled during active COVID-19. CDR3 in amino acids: CASSVYPTDTGETQYF. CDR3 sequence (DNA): TGCGCCAGCAGTGTTTACCCGACCGACACCGGAGAGACCCAGTACTTC.